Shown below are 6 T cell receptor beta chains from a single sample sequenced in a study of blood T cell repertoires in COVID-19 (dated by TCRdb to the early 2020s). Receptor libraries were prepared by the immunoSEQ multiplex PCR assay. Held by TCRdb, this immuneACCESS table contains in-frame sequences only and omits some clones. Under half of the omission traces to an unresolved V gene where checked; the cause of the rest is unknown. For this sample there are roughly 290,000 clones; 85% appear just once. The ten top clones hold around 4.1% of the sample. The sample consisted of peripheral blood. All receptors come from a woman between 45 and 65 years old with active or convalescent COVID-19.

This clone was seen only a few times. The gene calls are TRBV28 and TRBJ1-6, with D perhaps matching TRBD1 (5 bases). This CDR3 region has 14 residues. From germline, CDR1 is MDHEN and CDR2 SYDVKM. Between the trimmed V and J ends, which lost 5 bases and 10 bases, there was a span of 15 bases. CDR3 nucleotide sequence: TGTGCCAGCAGTCCGTCGGGACTCGGGTCACCCCTCCACTTT. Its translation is CASSPSGLGSPLHF. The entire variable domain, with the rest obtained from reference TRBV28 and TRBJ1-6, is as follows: DVKVTQSSRYLVKRTGEKVFLECVQDMDHENMFWYRQDPGLGLRLIYFSYDVKMKEKGDIPEGYSVSREKKERFSLILESASTNQTSMYLCASSPSGLGSPLHFGNGTRLTVT.

The CDR3 is CASSQVHSGGPDEKLFF. DNA of the CDR3: TGTGCCAGCAGCCAAGTTCATAGCGGGGGACCGGATGAAAAACTGTTTTTT. The rearrangement uses TRBV4-2 and TRBJ1-4; TRBD1 is a possible D gene (5 bases). V was pared by 1 base and J by 6 bases, with 18 bases between. Germline CDR1 is LGHNA and CDR2 is YNFKEQ. The CDR3 runs 17 residues.

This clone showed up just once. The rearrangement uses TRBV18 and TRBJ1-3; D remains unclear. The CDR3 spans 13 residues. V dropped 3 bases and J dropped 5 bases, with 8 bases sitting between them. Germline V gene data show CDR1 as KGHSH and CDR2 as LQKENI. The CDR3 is CASSPAVRNTIYF. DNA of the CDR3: TGTGCCAGCTCACCGGCAGTAAGAAACACCATATATTTT.

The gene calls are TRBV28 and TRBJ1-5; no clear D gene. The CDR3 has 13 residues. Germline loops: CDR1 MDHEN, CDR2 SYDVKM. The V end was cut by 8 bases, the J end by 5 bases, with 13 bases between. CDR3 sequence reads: CASAGLVYQPQHF. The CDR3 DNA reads TGTGCCAGCGCGGGGTTAGTCTATCAGCCCCAGCATTTT.

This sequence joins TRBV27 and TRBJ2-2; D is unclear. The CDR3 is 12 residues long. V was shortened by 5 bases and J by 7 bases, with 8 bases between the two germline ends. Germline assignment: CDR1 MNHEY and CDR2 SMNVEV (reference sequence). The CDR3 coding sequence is TGTGCCAGCAGTCTCCCCCTCGGGGAGCTGTTTTTT. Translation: CASSLPLGELFF.

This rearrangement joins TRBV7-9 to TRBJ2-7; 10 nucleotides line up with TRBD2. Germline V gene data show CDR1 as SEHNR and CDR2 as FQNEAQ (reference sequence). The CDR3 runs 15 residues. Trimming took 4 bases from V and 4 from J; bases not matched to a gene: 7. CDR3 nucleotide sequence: TGTGCCAGCAGCTCCCCGCTAGCGGGAGAATACGAGCAGTACTTC. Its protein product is CASSSPLAGEYEQYF.